This T cell receptor (beta chain) was observed in a study of T cell changes during pregnancy in multiple sclerosis. Using immunoSEQ multiplex PCR, the repertoire was profiled, and TCRdb retains in-frame clones only, with some absent. The table shows over 70,000 clones, with 90% to 95% occurring only once. J lost 2 bases, V lost 10 bases, and 13 bases had no gene match. Germline assignment: CDR1 ENHRY and CDR2 SYGVKD. The CDR3 spans 17 residues. Only one count was recorded for this clone. This sequence joins TRBV10-3 and TRBJ2-5, with 13 bases lining up with TRBD2. This TCR came from a female donor with multiple sclerosis, enrolled in a pregnancy study. Specimen: peripheral blood, collected in the third trimester of pregnancy. The DNA for the CDR3 is TGTGCCACGTCCGGGACTAGCGGGGTCGGGGGGCAAGAGACCCAGTACTTC. Translation gives CATSGTSGVGGQETQYF.